Below are 27 T cell receptor beta chains sequenced from a single sample in a study of CD8 T cells in Susac syndrome (dated by TCRdb to between 2018 and 2020). Receptor libraries were prepared by the immunoSEQ multiplex PCR assay. RNA was extracted using the RNeasy kit, and roughly 0.5 to 1 ug of the RNA was reverse transcribed with random hexamers. In TCRdb, the public reads were trimmed at Q25 with fastp and aligned with MiXCR, with productive beta chains retained. Each record represents a unique CDR3 protein, reported with the most common genes and DNA among its rows. The sample table contains about 100,000 distinct CDR3 sequences; only one count was recorded for 95% of them. 0.3% of the sample comes from the top ten. The specimen sequenced was CD8+ T cells from PBMCs. These receptors came from a human donor with Susac syndrome.

The chain links TRBV18 to TRBJ1-2; D may be TRBD1 (6 bases). The germline V and J ends were trimmed by 0 bases and 8 bases, with 13 bases remaining between them. This CDR3 is built from 14 residues. CDR1 KGHSH and CDR2 LQKENI come from the germline V gene. The CDR3: CASSPPEGGSGYTF. CDR3 bases: TGTGCCAGCTCACCACCGGAGGGGGGGAGCGGCTACACCTTC.

The chain is built from TRBV29-1 and TRBJ1-1; D is undetermined. The V gene's germline CDR1 is SQVTM and CDR2 ANQGSEA. CDR3 length: 15 residues. V lost 1 base, J lost 3 bases, and 15 bases lay in between. The CDR3: CSVEARRGVDTEAFF. The DNA of the CDR3 is TGCAGCGTTGAAGCCCGGCGCGGGGTTGACACTGAAGCTTTCTTT.

This chain links TRBV24-1 with TRBJ2-1; TRBD2 is a possible D gene (6 bases). V was trimmed by 4 bases and J by 10 bases, leaving 25 bases between them. The CDR3 runs to 17 residues. The germline gives CDR1 KGHDR, CDR2 SFDVKD. The CDR3 spells CATSDVERVGSQGEQFF. The CDR3, as DNA: TGTGCCACCAGTGACGTCGAGCGGGTCGGGAGCCAGGGAGAGCAGTTCTTC.

The chain is built from TRBV29-1 and TRBJ2-6, with D perhaps matching TRBD2 (7 bases). V was cut by 4 bases and J by 0 bases, with 13 bases left in between. Germline V lookup: CDR1 SQVTM, CDR2 ANQGSEA. The CDR3 covers 16 residues. This chain's CDR3 is CSVGGRGPSGANVLTF. The CDR3 DNA sequence: TGCAGCGTTGGGGGGCGGGGGCCCTCTGGGGCCAACGTCCTGACTTTC.

V usage is TRBV20-1 and J usage is TRBJ2-5, with TRBD1 identical over 11 bases. Germline CDR1 DFQATT, CDR2 SNEGSKA (reference sequence). V was pared by 5 bases and J by 4 bases, with 15 bases of the junction left unmatched. The CDR3 sequence is 17 residues long. The CDR3 loop is CSASAPGQGAHRETQYF. The CDR3 DNA follows: TGCAGTGCTTCTGCTCCAGGACAGGGGGCCCATCGAGAGACCCAGTACTTC.

In this sample, this clonotype turned up once. This rearrangement joins TRBV23-1 to TRBJ1-2; 7 bases are a match to TRBD1. TRBV23-1 is an open reading frame, and its role is uncertain. This CDR3 comprises 14 residues. With 3 bases clipped from V and 4 bases from J, the junction kept 5 bases outside the gene matches. CDR3 sequence: CASSHSGQLYGYTF. The CDR3 bases are TGCGCCAGCAGTCACTCGGGACAGCTCTATGGCTACACCTTC.

This clonotype was seen only once. V is TRBV4-1 and J is TRBJ2-1, with 10 bases identical to TRBD2. There are 15 residues in the CDR3. Germline trimming cut 1 base from V and 8 bases from J; bases unmatched to any gene: 5. Looked up from germline, CDR1 is MGHRA and CDR2 is YSYEKL. As DNA, the CDR3 is TGCGCCAGCAGCCAAGTTGAGCGGGAGGGCTATGAGCAGTTCTTC. Its translation: CASSQVEREGYEQFF.

The chain recombines TRBV15 with TRBJ2-5; D not resolved. The germline V and J ends were trimmed by 4 bases and 4 bases, with 10 bases remaining between them. This CDR3 region has 13 residues. Per the germline V gene, CDR1 is LNHNV and CDR2 is YYDKDF (reference sequence). The CDR3 loop reads CATSTLGRETQYF. The CDR3 DNA is TGTGCCACCAGCACCTTAGGGCGAGAGACCCAGTACTTC.

V and J are TRBV15 and TRBJ1-1; D gene ambiguous. Per the germline V gene, CDR1 is LNHNV and CDR2 is YYDKDF (reference sequence). The CDR3 runs 11 residues. Trimming left V 8 bases short and J 4 bases short, with 8 bases between. This CDR3 reads CATYSLTEAFF. CDR3 nucleotides: TGTGCCACCTACAGCCTCACTGAAGCTTTCTTT.

The chain employs TRBV4-1 and TRBJ1-1; TRBD1 aligns across 8 bases. Germline CDR1 is MGHRA and CDR2 is YSYEKL. The CDR3 spans 19 residues. Trimming took 0 bases from V and 1 from J; bases not matched to a gene: 13. CDR3 sequence: CASSQEDRAERLSNTEAFF. The CDR3 region has the DNA TGCGCCAGCAGCCAAGAGGACAGGGCCGAACGCCTCTCGAACACTGAAGCTTTCTTT.

The CDR3 DNA reads TGTGCCAGCAGCCCGGCAGGGGGTCACACTGAAGCTTTCTTT. It codes for CASSPAGGHTEAFF. This rearrangement joins TRBV6-5 to TRBJ1-1, with 7 bases identical to TRBD1. The germline gives CDR1 MNHEY, CDR2 SVGAGI. The V segment lost 6 bases and the J segment 3 bases; nucleotides outside the gene matches: 7. The CDR3 totals 14 residues.

The chain carries TRBV20-1 and TRBJ2-1; D assignment may be TRBD1 or TRBD2 (5 bases each). The V gene lost 1 base and the J gene lost 5 bases, with 9 bases spanning the gap. Germline V gene lookup returns CDR1 DFQATT and CDR2 SNEGSKA (reference sequence). The CDR3 sequence is 13 residues long. CDR3 amino acids: CSARARGDNEQFF. CDR3 DNA: TGCAGTGCTAGAGCGCGAGGGGACAATGAGCAGTTCTTC.

CDR3 residues: CASSQDTWTGELFF. Here the CDR3 DNA reads TGCGCCAGCAGCCAAGATACGTGGACCGGGGAGCTGTTTTTT. The chain has TRBV4-1 and TRBJ2-2; D is unclear. Trimming took 0 bases from V and 5 from J, leaving 7 bases between them. In germline, CDR1 is MGHRA, CDR2 YSYEKL. The CDR3 is made up of 14 amino acids.

This clonotype was detected a few times. The J gene is TRBJ2-5, the V gene TRBV6-1; D may be TRBD1 or TRBD2 (5 bases each). Trimming took off 5 bases at V and 1 base at J, with 8 bases between the two ends. From germline, CDR1 is MNHNS and CDR2 SASEGT. The CDR3 totals 13 residues. This CDR3 is CASSRDLQETQYF. CDR3 DNA: TGTGCCAGCAGTAGGGACCTCCAAGAGACCCAGTACTTC.

This clonotype occurred once. The V call is TRBV5-1, the J call TRBJ2-1, with D possibly TRBD1 on 6 matching bases. Germline assignment: CDR1 SGHRS and CDR2 YFSETQ. The V gene lost 2 bases and the J gene lost 8 bases, with 8 bases spanning the gap. The CDR3 is 12 amino acids. The CDR3 DNA is TGCGCCAGCAGCTTCAAGGGGGATGAGCAGTTCTTC. It encodes CASSFKGDEQFF.

V gene TRBV29-1 combines with J gene TRBJ2-4, with 9 bases lining up with TRBD1. The germline V gene encodes CDR1 SQVTM and CDR2 ANQGSEA. V was clipped by 5 bases and J by 6 bases; unmatched bases: 8. There are 14 residues in the CDR3. Here the CDR3 reads CSVLNPDRGNIQYF. Here the CDR3 DNA reads TGCAGCGTTTTAAACCCGGACAGGGGAAACATTCAGTACTTC. The complete variable domain, with remaining parts taken from reference TRBV29-1 and TRBJ2-4, reads SAVISQKPSRDICQRGTSLTIQCQVDSQVTMMFWYRQQPGQSLTLIATANQGSEATYESGFVIDKFPISRPNLTFSTLTVSNMSPEDSSIYLCSVLNPDRGNIQYFGAGTRLSVL.

The CDR3 coding sequence is TGTGCCAGCAGAACAACTGCCCTGGCGGTGGAGACCCAGTACTTC. Its protein is CASRTTALAVETQYF. V usage is TRBV28 and J usage is TRBJ2-5; no clear D gene. Trimming left V 6 bases short and J 5 bases short, with 19 bases between. The CDR3 is 15 residues long. CDR1 and CDR2 (germline): MDHEN, SYDVKM. Variable domain in full (rest from reference TRBV28 and TRBJ2-5): DVKVTQSSRYLVKRTGEKVFLECVQDMDHENMFWYRQDPGLGLRLIYFSYDVKMKEKGDIPEGYSVSREKKERFSLILESASTNQTSMYLCASRTTALAVETQYFGPGTRLLVL.

The rearrangement joins TRBV6-4 to TRBJ2-7; 12 nucleotides line up with TRBD1. Trimming cost V 3 bases and J 4 bases; bases outside gene matches: 4. The CDR3 consists of 15 residues. The germline gives CDR1 MRHNA, CDR2 SNTAGT. The CDR3: CASSEGTGGAYEQYF. The DNA of the CDR3 is TGTGCCAGCAGTGAAGGGACAGGGGGCGCGTACGAGCAGTACTTC.

The chain recombines TRBV6-5 with TRBJ1-5; maybe TRBD1 (6 bases). V shed 2 bases and J shed 7 bases, with 18 bases lying between them. This CDR3 is built from 16 residues. In germline, CDR1 is MNHEY, CDR2 SVGAGI. The CDR3: CASSYTNPGASQPQHF. The CDR3 DNA sequence: TGTGCCAGCAGTTACACCAACCCAGGGGCATCACAGCCCCAGCATTTT.

The rearrangement uses TRBV20-1 and TRBJ2-5, with a possible D match to TRBD1 (5 bases). Germline CDR1 DFQATT, CDR2 SNEGSKA (reference sequence). Trimming took off 2 bases at V and 5 bases at J, with 9 bases between the two ends. The CDR3 has 12 residues. The CDR3 reads CSARWGSETQYF. In nucleotides, the CDR3 is TGCAGTGCTAGATGGGGCTCGGAGACCCAGTACTTC.

This chain joins TRBV7-8 and TRBJ2-5; TRBD2 might be the D (7 bases). Looked up from germline, CDR1 is SGHVS and CDR2 is FQNEAQ. This CDR3 contains 14 residues. Trimming removed 4 bases at V and 6 bases at J, with 15 bases between. The CDR3 loop is CASSYGGGGKTQYF. The CDR3 bases are TGTGCCAGCAGCTACGGCGGGGGCGGGAAGACCCAGTACTTC.

This clonotype is a singleton in its sample. The V call is TRBV19, the J call TRBJ2-1, with 10 positions matching TRBD2. Looked up from germline, CDR1 is LNHDA and CDR2 is SQIVND (reference sequence). Unmatched junction bases numbered 4, after V lost 4 bases and J lost 4 bases. This CDR3 has 15 residues. The CDR3 coding sequence is TGTGCCAGTAGTAGAAGGACTAGCGGATACAATGAGCAGTTCTTC. It yields the protein CASSRRTSGYNEQFF.

This chain connects TRBV18 to TRBJ1-4; D gene ambiguous. Per the germline V gene, CDR1 is KGHSH and CDR2 is LQKENI. V gave up 3 bases and J gave up 7 bases, with 12 bases separating them. CDR3 size: 14 residues. The CDR3 DNA is TGTGCCAGCTCACCGTCGATGGGATTTGAAAAACTGTTTTTT. It codes for CASSPSMGFEKLFF.

The rearrangement uses TRBV4-1 and TRBJ2-7, with TRBD2 matching over 9 bases. The CDR3 contains 15 residues. Trimming at V came to 3 bases and at J to 3 bases, leaving 6 bases not matched to a gene. Germline V lookup: CDR1 MGHRA, CDR2 YSYEKL. The CDR3 here is CASSQLGTSYYEQYF. The CDR3 DNA reads TGCGCCAGCAGCCAGCTCGGGACTAGCTACTACGAGCAGTACTTC.

The chain links TRBV19 to TRBJ2-1; a possible D gene is TRBD2 (6 bases). There are 15 residues in the CDR3. The germline V and J ends were trimmed by 3 bases and 0 bases, with 9 bases remaining between them. The germline CDR1 and CDR2 sequences are LNHDA and SQIVND (reference sequence). Here the CDR3 reads CASSIAGYSYNEQFF. The CDR3 region has the DNA TGTGCCAGTAGTATTGCGGGATACTCCTACAATGAGCAGTTCTTC.

The chain links TRBV20-1 to TRBJ2-7; D may match TRBD1 or TRBD2 (5 bases each). V was cut by 0 bases and J by 2 bases, with 14 bases left in between. CDR3 length: 15 residues. Germline assignment: CDR1 DFQATT and CDR2 SNEGSKA (reference sequence). The CDR3 is CSARDDYGAPYEQYF. CDR3 DNA sequence: TGCAGTGCTAGAGATGATTACGGGGCCCCCTACGAGCAGTACTTC.

The chain joins TRBV11-2 to TRBJ2-5; tentatively, D is TRBD1 (6 bases). The germline gives CDR1 SGHAT, CDR2 FQNNGV. V was trimmed by 2 bases and J by 5 bases, leaving 9 bases between them. The CDR3 contains 13 residues. DNA of the CDR3: TGTGCCAGCAGCTTAAGGGGGATGGAGACCCAGTACTTC. Protein: CASSLRGMETQYF.